This TCR beta chain was recorded in a study of T cell clones after liver transplantation. At the level of the study: Post-transplant blood was tracked for graft-donor-reactive T cell clones identified in a pre-transplant mixed lymphocyte reaction. HCV positivity affected three of eight recipients; the rest lacked autoimmune or viral indications.

Some clones are missing from TCRdb's copy, which holds only in-frame ones; the method was immunoSEQ multiplex PCR. The repertoire has about 76,000 clones, around 78% of them found once; the top ten carry 2.8%. V was trimmed by 8 bases and J by 10 bases, leaving 8 bases between them. The CDR3 runs to 8 residues. Germline CDR1 SQVTM, CDR2 ANQGSEA. Sample: CD4+ T cells from blood, taken at the 22-month timepoint. The rearrangement joins TRBV29-1 to TRBJ1-1; D is undetermined. The clonotype originates from a human patient who received a liver transplant. The T cells may partly be graft donor cells. CDR3 coding DNA: TGCAGCCCCGATGGAGCTTTCTTT. This translates into CSPDGAFF.